The T cell receptor (beta chain) under discussion was sequenced for a study of T cells in Graves' hyperthyroidism and ophthalmopathy. Study findings and constraints: It was a median roughly six months before onset that the model predicted ophthalmopathy. A model of 13 V-J features distinguished ophthalmopathy from stable hyperthyroidism.

This clonotype has ten or more counts. Its antigen is not identified. Amplification of TCR beta CDR3 regions used RNA as the template. An initial round of RT-PCR targeting the TCR CDR3 relied on the HTBI primer set. MiXCR was run by TCRdb on the multiplex PCR reads, yielding one entry per CDR3 protein. The repertoire has around 450,000 distinct CDR3 sequences, approximately 14% of them found once; the top ten carry approximately 8%. This CDR3 comprises 14 residues. Trimming took 3 bases from V and 1 from J, leaving 9 bases between them. The material sequenced was blood. V gene TRBV12-3 or TRBV12-4 combines with J gene TRBJ2-5, with D tentatively TRBD2 (6 bases). The receptor's source is a woman under 30 with Graves' hyperthyroidism. The CDR3 DNA is TGTGCCAGCAGTTTCAGCGGGTTCCAAGAGACCCAGTACTTC. It specifies CASSFSGFQETQYF.